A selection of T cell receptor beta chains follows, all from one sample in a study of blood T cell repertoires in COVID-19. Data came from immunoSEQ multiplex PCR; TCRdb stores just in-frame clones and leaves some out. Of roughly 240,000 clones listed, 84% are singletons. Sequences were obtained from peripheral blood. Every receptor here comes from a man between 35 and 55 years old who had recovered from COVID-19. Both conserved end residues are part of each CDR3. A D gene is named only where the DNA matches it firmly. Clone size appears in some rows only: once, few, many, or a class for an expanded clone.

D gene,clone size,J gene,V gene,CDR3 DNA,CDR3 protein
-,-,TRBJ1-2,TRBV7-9,TGTGCCAGCAGCTTGGGACACTTCTATGGCTACACCTTC,CASSLGHFYGYTF
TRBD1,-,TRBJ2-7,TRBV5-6,TGTGCCAGCAGCTTGCCGGGACGCGACAGGGTGCGGTACGAGCAGTACTTC,CASSLPGRDRVRYEQYF
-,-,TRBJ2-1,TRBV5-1,TGCGCCAGCACGGTGGAGGCAGCCTACAATGAGCAGTTCTTC,CASTVEAAYNEQFF
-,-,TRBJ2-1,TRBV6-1,TGTGCCAGCAGTGAAAGGGGGAGTAATATGCCACCTCTGGATGAGCAGTTCTTC,CASSERGSNMPPLDEQFF
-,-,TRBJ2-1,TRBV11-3,TGTGCCAGCAGCCCGGGCGGGGAGAGGTTCAATGAGCAGTTCTTC,CASSPGGERFNEQFF
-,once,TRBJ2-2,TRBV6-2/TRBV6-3,TGTGCCAGCAGCTCGACAGGACGGGGCACCGGGGAGCTGTTTTTT,CASSSTGRGTGELFF
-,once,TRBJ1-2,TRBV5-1,TGCGCCAGCAGACTTCCGGGAGCTGAATGGGGCTACACCTTC,CASRLPGAEWGYTF
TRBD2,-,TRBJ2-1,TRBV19,TGTGCCAGTCTAGCGAGCGGGGGAGACAATGAGCAGTTCTTC,CASLASGGDNEQFF
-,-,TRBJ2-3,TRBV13,TGTGCCAGCAGCCGGCAGGAGGGCACAGATACGCAGTATTTT,CASSRQEGTDTQYF
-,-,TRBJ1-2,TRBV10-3,TGTGCCATCAGTGGGTCACAGGGAGTAGCTGGCTACACCTTC,CAISGSQGVAGYTF
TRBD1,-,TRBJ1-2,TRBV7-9,TGTGCCAGCAGCCAAGAGGCGACAGGGGTGAATGGCTACACCTTC,CASSQEATGVNGYTF
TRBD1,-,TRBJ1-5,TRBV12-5,TGTGCTAGTGGTTGGGGACAGGCCGGGGGTCAGCCCCAGCATTTT,CASGWGQAGGQPQHF
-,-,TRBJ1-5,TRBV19,TGTGCCAGTAGTATTCCGGCGGAGAAAGCCCTATATAGCAATCAGCCCCAGCATTTT,CASSIPAEKALYSNQPQHF
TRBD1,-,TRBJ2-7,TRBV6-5,TGTGCCAGCAGTTACCGCGGACAGGGCGAGCAGTACTTC,CASSYRGQGEQYF
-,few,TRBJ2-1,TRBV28,TGTGCCAGCAGTTTAGGTGGGGCCCTCGAGCAGTTCTTC,CASSLGGALEQFF
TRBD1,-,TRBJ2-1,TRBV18,TGTGCCAGCTCACCGACAGGGGGCGCCTACAATGAGCAGTTCTTC,CASSPTGGAYNEQFF
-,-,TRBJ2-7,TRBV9,TGTGCCAGCAGCGGCGCCCGGGGACACGGCTCCTACGAGCAGTACTTC,CASSGARGHGSYEQYF
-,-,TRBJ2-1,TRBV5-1,TGCGCCAGCAGCCCGAGGGAGGATCCTGGGTACAATGAGCAGTTCTTC,CASSPREDPGYNEQFF
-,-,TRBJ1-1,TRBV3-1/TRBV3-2,TGTGCCAGCAGCCAAGATCTGGAGGGTGGGAACACTGAAGCTTTCTTT,CASSQDLEGGNTEAFF
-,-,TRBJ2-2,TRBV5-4,TGTGCCAGCAGCCATAACAGGGCTAGAACCGGGGAGCTGTTTTTT,CASSHNRARTGELFF
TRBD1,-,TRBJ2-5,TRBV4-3,TGCGCCAGCAGCCCGACGGGACAGGGGGGGTTTCGGACCCAGTACTTC,CASSPTGQGGFRTQYF
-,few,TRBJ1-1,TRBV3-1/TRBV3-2,TGTGCCAGCAGCCAAGGGGGCCCCGTGGGTACTGAAGCTTTCTTT,CASSQGGPVGTEAFF
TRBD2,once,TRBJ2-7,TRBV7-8,TGTGCCAGCAGCTTAGGGACTAGCGGGAGGGCCCTCGAGCAGTACTTC,CASSLGTSGRALEQYF
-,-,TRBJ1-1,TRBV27,TGTGCCAGCAGTATTACAGGGAACACTGAAGCTTTCTTT,CASSITGNTEAFF
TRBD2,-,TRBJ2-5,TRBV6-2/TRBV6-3,TGTGCCAGCAGTTACACTAGCGGGGGGGCAGAGACCCAGTACTTC,CASSYTSGGAETQYF
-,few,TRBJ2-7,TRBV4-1,TGCGCCAGCAGCCAAGACGTCGAAGAAGGGGGCTACGAGCAGTACTTC,CASSQDVEEGGYEQYF
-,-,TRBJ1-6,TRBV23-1,TGCGCCAGCAGAACAGGGACCTGCGCGGATAATTCACCCCTCCACTTT,CASRTGTCADNSPLHF
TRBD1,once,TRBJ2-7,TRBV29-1,TGCAGCGTTGTAATGTTACGGGACAGGGGCACCTACGAGCAGTACTTC,CSVVMLRDRGTYEQYF
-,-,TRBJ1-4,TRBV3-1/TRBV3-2,TGTGCCAGCAGCAAACAGGCCTTATACGGAAAACTGTTTTTT,CASSKQALYGKLFF
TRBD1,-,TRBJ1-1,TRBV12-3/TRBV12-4,TGTGCCAGCAGTAGACAGGGGAACACTGAAGCTTTCTTT,CASSRQGNTEAFF
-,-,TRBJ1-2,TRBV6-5,TGTGCCAGCAGGGGGCCATCCAACTATGGCTACACCTTC,CASRGPSNYGYTF
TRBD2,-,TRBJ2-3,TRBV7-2,TGTGCCAGCAGCTTATCTCACGGGACTAGCTGGTTACGGGATACGCAGTATTTT,CASSLSHGTSWLRDTQYF
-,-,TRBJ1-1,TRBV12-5,TGTGCTAGTGGTTTAGCAGGAACGAACACTGAAGCTTTCTTT,CASGLAGTNTEAFF
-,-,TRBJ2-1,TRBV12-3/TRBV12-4,TGTGCCAGCAGTGCGGGGAATGAGCAGTTCTTC,CASSAGNEQFF
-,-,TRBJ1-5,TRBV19,TGTGCCAGTAGTTCCGTTGGCGGATTGGGCAATCAGCCCCAGCATTTT,CASSSVGGLGNQPQHF
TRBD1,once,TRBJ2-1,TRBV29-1,TGCAGCAGCCCCGGGACAGGGCACAATGAGCAGTTCTTC,CSSPGTGHNEQFF
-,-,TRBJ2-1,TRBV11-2,TGTGCCAGCAGCTTAGCAGGGGTGGGATCCAATGAGCAGTTCTTC,CASSLAGVGSNEQFF
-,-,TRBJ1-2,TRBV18,TGTGCCAGCTCCCTCGCAGGGGTGAACTATGGCTACACCTTC,CASSLAGVNYGYTF
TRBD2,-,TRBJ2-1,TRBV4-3,TGCGCCAGCAGCCAGGAGACTAGCGGGGGGTGGGATGAGCAGTTCTTC,CASSQETSGGWDEQFF
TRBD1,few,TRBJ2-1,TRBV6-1,TGTGCCAGCAGTGAGGACAGGGTATCCTACAATGAGCAGTTCTTC,CASSEDRVSYNEQFF
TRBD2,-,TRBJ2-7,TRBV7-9,TGTGCCAGGATAGGGAACAGCCGGGAGGGCCCGATCGAGCAGTACTTC,CARIGNSREGPIEQYF
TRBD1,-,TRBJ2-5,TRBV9,TGTGCCAGCAGCGTAGAAGGGGGCGTCAGAGGTGAGACCCAGTACTTC,CASSVEGGVRGETQYF